These 17 T cell receptor beta chains were all obtained from the same sample, sequenced in a study of human T cells and chemical hapten exposure. TCRdb reprocessed the RACE reads with MiXCR, giving one entry per CDR3 protein. The sample carries over 50,000 distinct CDR3 sequences, approximately 9.7% recorded once. Time point here: pre-sensitization, week 0. Treatment specified: therapeutic diphenylcyclopropenone sensitization with weekly scalp DPC. It was unfractionated whole blood from which total RNA was extracted. Sequencing was performed on whole blood, taken in connection with sensitization to the hapten diphenylcyclopropenone (DPC). These receptors were taken from a woman aged 30 to 39 with alopecia areata. Some clones in this sample may be carry-over from other donors' samples.

This clonotype was detected only a few times. The rearrangement uses TRBV4-3 and TRBJ1-2, with D uncertain. CDR3 length equals 15 residues. The germline gives CDR1 LGHNA, CDR2 YSLEER. With 0 bases removed from V and 3 bases from J, the gap between germline ends came to 11 bases. This CDR3 reads CASSQDRQADYGYTF. The CDR3 nucleotides are TGCGCCAGCAGCCAAGATAGGCAGGCGGACTATGGCTACACCTTC.

As for this clonotype: This clone may be a read error of a much larger clone one base away. The chain recombines TRBV7-2 with TRBJ1-6, with a weak D call TRBD1 (5 bases). The germline V and J ends were trimmed by 3 bases and 10 bases, with 16 bases remaining between them. CDR3 length: 15 amino acids. Germline V CDR1 and CDR2: SGHTA, FQGNSA. In nucleotides, the CDR3 is TGTGCCAGCAGCTTTGGGGGAGGGGAATGCTCACCCCTCCACTTT. Translated, it gives CASSFGGGECSPLHF.

This clonotype was observed a few times. The chain employs TRBV28 and TRBJ2-7; D remains unclear. The CDR3 spans 15 residues. Germline V CDR1 and CDR2: MDHEN, SYDVKM. Trimming took 1 base from V and 0 from J, leaving 10 bases between them. The CDR3 loop reads CASSLFTLSSYEQYF. The CDR3 DNA is TGTGCCAGCAGTTTATTCACCCTGAGCTCCTACGAGCAGTACTTC.

The V and J genes are TRBV6-2 or TRBV6-3 and TRBJ1-4, with 7 nucleotides matching TRBD1. Germline CDR1 is MNHEY and CDR2 is SVGEGT. This CDR3 has 18 residues. Unmatched junction bases numbered 13, after V lost 6 bases and J lost 0 bases. Here the CDR3 reads CASRRPGQKTATNEKLFF. CDR3 bases: TGTGCCAGCAGACGTCCGGGACAGAAAACTGCAACTAATGAAAAACTGTTTTTT.

The chain joins TRBV7-2 to TRBJ2-5, with D perhaps matching TRBD2 (6 bases). The CDR3 is made up of 17 amino acids. Trimming removed 2 bases from V and 7 bases from J, with 23 bases in between. Germline V gene data show CDR1 as SGHTA and CDR2 as FQGNSA. The CDR3 DNA reads TGTGCCAGCAGCTTAACCGCCCGGGCCCGGGGGAGGCTGACCCAGTACTTC. Its translation is CASSLTARARGRLTQYF.

This chain connects TRBV7-2 to TRBJ2-5; 8 bases agree with TRBD1. CDR1 and CDR2 (germline): SGHTA, FQGNSA. V trimming: 5 bases; J trimming: 3 bases; junction bases outside the gene matches: 11. There are 16 residues in the CDR3. The CDR3 region has the DNA TGTGCCAGCAGCCTAATGCGGACAGGGAAGAAAGAGACCCAGTACTTC. Protein: CASSLMRTGKKETQYF.

This clonotype turned up a few times. The rearrangement joins TRBV12-3 or TRBV12-4 to TRBJ1-2, with D hard to call. The CDR3 length is 14 residues. The V gene lost 8 bases and the J gene lost 1 base, with 14 bases spanning the gap. The CDR3 region has the DNA TGTGCCAGCGCGTTACAGACACTTAACTATGGCTACACCTTC. Its protein product is CASALQTLNYGYTF.

This clonotype was counted ten times or more. CDR3 sequence (DNA): TGTGCCATCAGTGAGGGGCACCCTAGCACAGATACGCAGTATTTT. Protein product: CAISEGHPSTDTQYF. The V and J genes are TRBV10-3 and TRBJ2-3; D call uncertain. This CDR3 region has 15 residues. Trimming removed 2 bases from V and 0 bases from J, with 9 bases in between. Germline V CDR1 and CDR2: ENHRY, SYGVKD.

This clonotype was recorded many times. The chain uses TRBV30 and TRBJ2-2; D gene unclear. The V gene lost 5 bases and the J gene lost 3 bases, with 10 bases spanning the gap. Germline loops: CDR1 GTSNPN, CDR2 SVGIG (reference sequence). CDR3 length: 13 amino acids. As DNA, the CDR3 is TGTGCCTGGGGGAAAGGGTACACCGGGGAGCTGTTTTTT. Protein sequence: CAWGKGYTGELFF.

The rearrangement joins TRBV7-9 to TRBJ2-3; D gene unclear. Trimming pared 1 base from V and 2 bases from J, leaving 13 bases between. CDR3 length: 16 amino acids. Germline V CDR1 and CDR2: SEHNR, FQNEAQ (reference sequence). CDR3 sequence reads: CASSLVRSAATDTQYF. The DNA for the CDR3 is TGTGCCAGCAGCTTAGTCCGAAGCGCGGCCACAGATACGCAGTATTTT.

This clonotype has ten or more counts. This chain connects TRBV20-1 to TRBJ2-3; D unclear. Trimming left V 0 bases short and J 0 bases short, with 10 bases between. CDR1 and CDR2 from the germline V gene are DFQATT and SNEGSKA (reference sequence). The CDR3 is made up of 15 amino acids. CDR3 residues: CSARDSGSSTDTQYF. In DNA, the CDR3 is TGCAGTGCTAGAGATTCAGGTTCTAGCACAGATACGCAGTATTTT.

The rearrangement joins TRBV12-3 or TRBV12-4 to TRBJ1-5; 9 nucleotides align to TRBD1. CDR3 length: 17 residues. V shed 8 bases, J shed 2 bases, and the junction held 13 bases outside the gene matches. The chain's CDR3 is CASGPLGQGGRNQPQHF. The CDR3 DNA follows: TGTGCCAGCGGACCCTTGGGACAGGGTGGGCGCAATCAGCCCCAGCATTTT.

This chain connects TRBV7-9 to TRBJ2-7, with D tentatively TRBD1 (5 bases). The CDR3 has 14 residues. Germline CDR1 and CDR2: SEHNR and FQNEAQ (reference sequence). Trimming shortened V by 8 bases and J by 3 bases, and 17 bases separated the two germline ends. The CDR3 nucleotides are TGTGCCAGCGGCGACAGTCTGCAAGTCTACGAGCAGTACTTC. This codes for CASGDSLQVYEQYF.

The rearrangement joins TRBV5-4 to TRBJ2-2, with 9 bases matching TRBD1. Germline V gene sequence: CDR1 SGHNT, CDR2 YYREEE (reference sequence). The CDR3 has 15 residues. V gave up 3 bases and J gave up 5 bases; unmatched junction bases: 5. CDR3 loop: CASSWDRAGTGELFF. Written as DNA, the CDR3 is TGTGCCAGCAGCTGGGACAGGGCGGGAACCGGGGAGCTGTTTTTT.

In this sample, this clonotype turned up a few times. The chain carries TRBV29-1 and TRBJ1-4; TRBD1 agrees at 9 bases. Germline V CDR1 and CDR2: SQVTM, ANQGSEA. V gave up 5 bases and J gave up 6 bases; unmatched junction bases: 4. CDR3 size: 13 residues. The CDR3: CSVFRTGDEKLFF. The CDR3 DNA reads as TGCAGCGTTTTCCGGACAGGGGATGAAAAACTGTTTTTT.

In its sample, this clonotype was seen a few times. The chain combines TRBV7-2 with TRBJ2-3, with 7 positions matching TRBD1. Germline-derived CDR1 and CDR2 are SGHTA and FQGNSA. The CDR3 totals 15 residues. The V gene end was trimmed by 3 bases and the J gene end by 2 bases; junction bases not matched to a gene: 5. The CDR3, as DNA: TGTGCCAGCAGCTTTCGACAGGGCTTCACAGATACGCAGTATTTT. This encodes CASSFRQGFTDTQYF.

This chain uses TRBV7-9 with TRBJ1-1, with no clear D. Germline V gene data show CDR1 as SEHNR and CDR2 as FQNEAQ (reference sequence). V was pared by 5 bases and J by 5 bases, with 12 bases between. The CDR3 runs 13 residues. The CDR3 DNA sequence: TGTGCCAGCAGCCGAAGAACAGAGACTGAAGCTTTCTTT. Translating it yields CASSRRTETEAFF.